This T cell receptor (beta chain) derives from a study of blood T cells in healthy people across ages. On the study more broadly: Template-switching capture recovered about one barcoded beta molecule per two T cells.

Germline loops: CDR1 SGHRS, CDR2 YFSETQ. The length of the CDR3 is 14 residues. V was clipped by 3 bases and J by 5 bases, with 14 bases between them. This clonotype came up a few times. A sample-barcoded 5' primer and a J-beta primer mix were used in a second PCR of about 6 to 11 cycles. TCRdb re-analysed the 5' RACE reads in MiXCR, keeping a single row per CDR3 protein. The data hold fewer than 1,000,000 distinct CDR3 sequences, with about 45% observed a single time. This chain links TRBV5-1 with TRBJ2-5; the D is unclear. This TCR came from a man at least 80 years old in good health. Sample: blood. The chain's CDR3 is CASSSVGFRETQYF. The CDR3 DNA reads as TGCGCCAGCAGCTCAGTAGGGTTTCGGGAGACCCAGTACTTC.